This T cell receptor (beta chain) was sequenced in a study of blood T cell repertoires in COVID-19. Original analysis: Estimated nucleated cell counts came from reference gene primer amplification. Using immunoSEQ multiplex PCR, the repertoire was profiled, and TCRdb retains in-frame clones only, with some absent. Clonal size and the V and J genes are those of that table, whereas D and trimming came from the DNA. The sample includes under 70,000 clones, approximately 87% of them seen just once. Germline V gene data show CDR1 as MNHEY and CDR2 as SMNVEV (reference sequence). V gave up 2 bases and J gave up 4 bases; unmatched junction bases: 5. The CDR3 has 15 amino acids.

The chain combines TRBV27 with TRBJ2-3; TRBD1 agrees at 8 bases. The source is a man aged 45-60 years with acute or convalescent COVID-19. Specimen: peripheral blood. CDR3 region: CASSLTDRGADTQYF. CDR3 sequence (DNA): TGTGCCAGCAGTTTAACCGACAGGGGCGCAGATACGCAGTATTTT.